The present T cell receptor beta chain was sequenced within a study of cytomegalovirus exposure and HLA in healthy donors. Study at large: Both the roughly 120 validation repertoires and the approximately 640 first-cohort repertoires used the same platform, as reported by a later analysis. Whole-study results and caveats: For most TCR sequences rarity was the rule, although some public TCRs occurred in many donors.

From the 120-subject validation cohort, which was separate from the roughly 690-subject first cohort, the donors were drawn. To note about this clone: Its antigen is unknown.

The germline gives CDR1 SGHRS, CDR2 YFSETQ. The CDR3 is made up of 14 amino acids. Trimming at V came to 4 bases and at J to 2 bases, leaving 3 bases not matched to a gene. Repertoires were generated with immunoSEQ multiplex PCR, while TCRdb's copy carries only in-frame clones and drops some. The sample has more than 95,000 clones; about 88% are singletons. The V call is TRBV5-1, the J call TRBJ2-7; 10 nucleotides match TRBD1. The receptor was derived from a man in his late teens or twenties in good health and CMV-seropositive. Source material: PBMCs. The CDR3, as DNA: TGCGCCAGCAGCCACGGACAGGGGGCCTACGAGCAGTACTTC. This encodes CASSHGQGAYEQYF. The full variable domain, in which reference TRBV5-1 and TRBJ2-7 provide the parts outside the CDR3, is KAGVTQTPRYLIKTRGQQVTLSCSPISGHRSVSWYQQTPGQGLQFLFEYFSETQRNKGNFPGRFSGRQFSNSRSEMNVSTLELGDSALYLCASSHGQGAYEQYFGPGTRLTVT.